This TCR beta chain was observed in a study of blood T cell repertoires in COVID-19 (dated by TCRdb to between 2020 and 2021). Regarding the study in general: Samples from collaborators originated in the United States, Italy and Spain and spanned both the acute and convalescent phases of COVID-19. Where available, HLA class I and class II types were taken from metadata supplied by the sample provider and were not determined by assay-based typing. Sample metadata almost always included a de-identified subject ID, COVID-19 status, age in years and sex. The prospective study material was composed of cDNA or gDNA derived from T cells, B-cell-depleted T cells, or PBMCs. Subjects who had been exposed to COVID-19, were actively infected with it, or had recovered from it provided the deeply sampled blood TCRbeta repertoires that made up the dataset. Samples came from the ongoing ImmuneRACE study (first 160 participants) plus 1,254 subjects from 6 global collaborators. A freely available public database, intended as a resource for researchers studying the immune response to SARS-CoV-2, is where the repertoires were released. Summary of the overall study and its limitations: The amount of clinical and demographic metadata varied by source and participant and was provided uncurated.

About this clone itself: Its antigen target is currently unknown. No clone much larger than this one lies a single base away; base qualities are absent.

The immunoSEQ Assay, a bias-controlled multiplex PCR, was used to amplify TCRbeta CDR3 regions from genomic DNA. The source study handled its data this way. The number of nucleated cells in each sample was estimated by amplification of reference gene primers within the assay. Sequence reads were collapsed and filtered to measure the absolute abundance of every unique TCRbeta CDR3 rearrangement. For each sample, productive Simpson clonality was calculated as the square root of Simpson's diversity index over productive rearrangements. The table was pulled from immuneACCESS by TCRdb, which kept in-frame rearrangements only. Such tables lose some clones; where checked, under half of the loss comes from unresolved V genes, and the rest has no known cause. V and J calls and clone size are those listed in that table; D and trimming were worked out from the DNA. Recorded for this sample are about 210,000 clones; around four fifths of them occurred a single time. Of the sample, roughly 8.7% falls within the top ten clones.

Participants in the prospective study were enrolled through a virtual design, were aged roughly 18 to 100 years, and lived in roughly 25 United States geographic areas. Cohort assignment in the prospective study relied on participant-reported clinical history from a screening survey and a study questionnaire. Recovered participants in ImmuneRACE Cohort 3 were defined as having two consecutive negative NP/OP PCR tests, clearance from a healthcare professional, or resolution of symptoms. Mobile phlebotomists in the prospective study collected whole blood, serum and a nasopharyngeal or oropharyngeal swab from every participant. Participants in the prospective study had the option to provide additional blood draws and questionnaires over a 2-month period. Before DNA extraction, blood samples from the prospective study were shipped at room temperature or frozen. V is clipped by 1 base and J by 0 bases, and the sequence between their germline boundaries is 15 bases long. The germline V gene yields MGHRA for CDR1 and YSYEKL for CDR2. The CDR3 has 17 amino acids, counting the end cysteine and phenylalanine. Here the CDR3 DNA is all that survives: 51 bases in frame from base 1.

The source is a man aged 35-49 years who had recovered from COVID-19. The chain was built from TRBV4-1 and TRBJ1-2; TRBD1 is a weak D gene call, 6 bases matching. The source material was PBMCs or T cells enriched from blood (not recorded which). The CDR3 protein: CASSQGTDEEANYGYTF. The bases are TGCGCCAGCAGCCAAGGGACAGATGAAGAGGCTAACTATGGCTACACCTTC.